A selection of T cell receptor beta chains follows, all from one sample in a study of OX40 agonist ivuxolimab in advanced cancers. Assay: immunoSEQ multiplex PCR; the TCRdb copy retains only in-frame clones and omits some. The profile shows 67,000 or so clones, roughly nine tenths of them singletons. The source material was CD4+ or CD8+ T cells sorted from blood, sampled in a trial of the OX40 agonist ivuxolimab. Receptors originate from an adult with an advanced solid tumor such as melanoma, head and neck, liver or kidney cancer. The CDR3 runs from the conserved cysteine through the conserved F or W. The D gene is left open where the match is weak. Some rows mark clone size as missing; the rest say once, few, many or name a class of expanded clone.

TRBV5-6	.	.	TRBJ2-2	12	CASSTNTGELFF	TGTGCCAGCAGCACGAACACCGGGGAGCTGTTTTTT
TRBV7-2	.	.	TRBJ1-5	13	CASSLDWAQPQHF	TGTGCCAGCAGCTTAGATTGGGCCCAGCCCCAGCATTTT
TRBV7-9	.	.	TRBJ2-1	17	CASSKAGLGTSYNEQFF	TGTGCCAGCAGCAAAGCCGGTTTGGGAACCTCCTACAATGAGCAGTTCTTC
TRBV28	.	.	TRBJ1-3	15	CASSQEVGSGNTIYF	TGTGCCAGCAGTCAGGAAGTGGGGTCTGGAAACACCATATATTTT
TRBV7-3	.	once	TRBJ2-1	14	CASSPGGSNNEQFF	TGTGCCAGCAGCCCCGGGGGTAGCAACAATGAGCAGTTCTTC
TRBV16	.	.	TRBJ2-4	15	CASSQEGLAKNIQYF	TGTGCCAGCAGCCAAGAGGGACTAGCCAAAAACATTCAGTACTTC
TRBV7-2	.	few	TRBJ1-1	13	CASSLQENTEAFF	TGTGCCAGCAGCTTACAGGAGAACACTGAAGCTTTCTTT
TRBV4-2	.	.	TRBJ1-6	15	CASSQESSYNSPLHF	TGTGCCAGCAGCCAGGAGAGCTCCTATAATTCACCCCTCCACTTT
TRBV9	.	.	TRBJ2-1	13	CASSPNSYNEQFF	TGTGCCAGCAGCCCAAACAGTTACAATGAGCAGTTCTTC
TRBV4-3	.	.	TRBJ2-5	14	CASSQVTGSETQYF	TGCGCCAGCAGCCAAGTTACCGGGAGTGAGACCCAGTACTTC
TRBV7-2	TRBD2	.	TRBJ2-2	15	CASSFPYGGSGELFF	TGTGCCAGCAGCTTTCCCTACGGCGGGAGCGGGGAGCTGTTTTTT
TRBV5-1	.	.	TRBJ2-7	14	CASRRTDGPYEQYF	TGCGCCAGCAGACGGACAGACGGGCCCTACGAGCAGTACTTC
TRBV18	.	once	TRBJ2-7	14	CASSIAATSYEQYF	TGTGCCAGCTCAATAGCGGCAACTTCCTACGAGCAGTACTTC
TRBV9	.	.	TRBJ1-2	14	CASSFQGANYGYTF	TGTGCCAGCAGCTTTCAGGGTGCCAACTATGGCTACACCTTC
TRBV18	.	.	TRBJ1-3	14	CASSPPLSGNTIYF	TGTGCCAGCTCACCACCTCTCTCTGGAAACACCATATATTTT
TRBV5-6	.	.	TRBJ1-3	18	CASSLLIRDTRSGNTIYF	TGTGCCAGCAGCTTGTTAATCAGGGACACTCGCTCTGGAAACACCATATATTTT
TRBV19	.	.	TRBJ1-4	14	CASSIGQGNEKLFF	TGTGCCAGTAGTATTGGGCAGGGAAATGAAAAACTGTTTTTT
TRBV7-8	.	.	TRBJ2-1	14	CASSPGLSYNEQFF	TGTGCCAGCAGCCCAGGACTATCCTACAATGAGCAGTTCTTC
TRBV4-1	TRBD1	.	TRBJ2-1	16	CASSQDNRGSYNEQFF	TGCGCCAGCAGCCAAGATAACAGGGGCAGCTACAATGAGCAGTTCTTC
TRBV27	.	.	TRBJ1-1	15	CASSAGTAYRAEAFF	TGTGCCAGCAGCGCAGGGACGGCCTATAGGGCTGAAGCTTTCTTT
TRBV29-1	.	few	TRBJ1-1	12	CSVDRREGSAFF	TGCAGCGTTGATCGGCGGGAAGGTAGTGCTTTCTTT
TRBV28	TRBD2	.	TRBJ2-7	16	CASSSPGTKSSYEQYF	TGTGCCAGCAGTTCTCCGGGGACTAAAAGCTCCTACGAGCAGTACTTC
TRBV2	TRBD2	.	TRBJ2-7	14	CASSLTSGSYEQYF	TGTGCCAGCAGTCTTACTAGCGGGTCCTACGAGCAGTACTTC
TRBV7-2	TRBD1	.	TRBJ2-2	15	CASSTRTGNTGELFF	TGTGCCAGCAGCACCCGGACAGGGAACACCGGGGAGCTGTTTTTT
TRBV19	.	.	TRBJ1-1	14	CASTLPGLNTEAFF	TGTGCCAGTACCCTCCCAGGGTTGAACACTGAAGCTTTCTTT
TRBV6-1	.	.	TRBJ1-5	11	CASSDIEPQHF	TGTGCCAGCAGTGACATTGAGCCCCAGCATTTT
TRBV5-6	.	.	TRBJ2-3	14	CASSRAGSTDTQYF	TGTGCCAGCAGTAGAGCAGGGTCCACAGATACGCAGTATTTT